This TCR beta chain came from a study of T cells in localized non-small cell lung cancer (dated by TCRdb to 2020 to 2021). Context from the whole study: Comparing tumors with uninvolved tumor-adjacent lungs, the study looked at the T cell repertoires of a few hundred patients with early-stage NSCLC. The cohort comprised some 220 treatment-naïve NSCLC patients with resected, localized lung tumors. Of the NSCLC patients, around 130 were male and about a hundred were female, and the mean age was about 69 years.

Results and caveats for the whole study, not just this receptor: Uninvolved tumor-adjacent lung showed the highest T cell clonality, higher than tumor, which suggests more focused antigenic responses in the uninvolved tumor-adjacent lung. Because multi-region tumor sequencing was not done, intratumor heterogeneity could not be ruled out. Longer overall survival was associated with higher blood T cell density, whereas shorter survival was associated with higher adjacent-lung clonality. Because of the exploratory design, TCR variables were selected using unadjusted p-values without false-discovery rate correction. A median of roughly 60 of the top 100 tumor clones were detected in paired uninvolved adjacent lung, and under 30 of these tumor clones were also found among the top 100 clones of the paired uninvolved adjacent lung.

A note on this clone: Its antigen remains undetermined. One base away there is no much larger clone; base qualities are not given.

The immunoSEQ Assay was used to sequence TCR beta CDR3 regions from DNA. Per the source publication's procedure: To compute T cell density, TCR beta template counts were normalized to usable DNA, which was estimated by amplifying housekeeping genes. Using the preseqR package, richness was estimated by extrapolating to 120,000 templates for tissue samples and 400,000 templates for PBMC samples. Clonality was taken to be one minus Pielou's evenness. Differential abundance testing on productive amino-acid clonotypes, with a minimum total count of 5 and an alpha of 0.1, was used to identify tissue-enriched TCRs. The Jaccard Index and the Morisita Overlap Index were used to measure how much the repertoires overlapped between compartments. GLIPH grouped TCR beta CDR3s together with public tetramer-defined viral CDR3s, and a viral motif had to include at least three viral sequences and also show V-gene enrichment. TCRdb took over this immuneACCESS table, retaining in-frame rearrangements with V and J assigned. Such tables are incomplete; in checked studies, under half of the missing clones stem from an unresolved V gene, and the remainder is unexplained. For V, J and clone size, that table is used; D and trimming come from the DNA. The sample table holds over 8,500 clones, of which 82% were seen once. In total, the top ten clones hold 15% to 20% of the sample.

The CDR3 runs 17 amino acids, cysteine and phenylalanine included. The read is trimmed to its CDR3 DNA, 51 bases read in frame from base 1. Trimming at the junction amounts to 6 bases on V and 0 bases on J, and the germline ends lie 15 bases apart. CDR1 LGHNA and CDR2 YNFKEQ are derived from the germline V gene. At diagnosis, tumor, uninvolved tumor-adjacent lung and peripheral blood were collected and then preserved as a mix of FFPE and fresh-frozen material. For TCR repertoire profiling, the blood samples were analyzed as peripheral blood mononuclear cells. This specimen consisted of peripheral blood mononuclear cells, obtained before any cancer treatment. The chain is made from TRBV4-2 and TRBJ1-6; the D region possibly corresponds to TRBD1 (6 bases align). The receptor comes from a female donor of 60 years or more with stage II lung adenocarcinoma. The CDR3 region reads CASSQYRESSYNSPLHF. The bases read TGTGCCAGCAGTCAATACAGGGAGAGCTCCTATAATTCACCCCTCCACTTT.